The 10 T cell receptor beta chains listed next were all sequenced from one sample in a study of PD-L1 blockade in urothelial cancer. The table came from immunoSEQ multiplex PCR; TCRdb's copy has only in-frame clones and leaves some out. Seen here are 15,000 to 20,000 clones, 87% observed once, and the top ten hold roughly 6%. Sequenced here: PBMCs, sampled around atezolizumab (anti-PD-L1) treatment. Receptor source: a man aged 50 to 60 with urothelial cancer.

The DNA for the CDR3 is TGTGCCAGTAGTACTAGGGACAGGAGCTTGGGGCAGTTCTTC. Translated: CASSTRDRSLGQFF. The chain combines TRBV19 with TRBJ2-1, with TRBD1 matching 8 bases. V shed 4 bases, J shed 12 bases, and the junction held 11 bases outside the gene matches. The CDR3 contains 14 residues. In germline, CDR1 is LNHDA, CDR2 SQIVND (reference sequence).

The chain links TRBV11-3 to TRBJ2-1, with unresolved D. CDR1 is SGHNT and CDR2 is YENEEA in the germline V gene. V was shortened by 0 bases and J by 1 base, with 7 bases between the two germline ends. The CDR3 sequence is 15 residues long. The CDR3 reads CASSLDSSSYNEQFF. The CDR3 nucleotides are TGTGCCAGCAGCTTAGATTCGAGTTCCTACAATGAGCAGTTCTTC.

This rearrangement joins TRBV28 to TRBJ2-2; perhaps TRBD1 as D (5 bases). The CDR3 sequence is 15 residues long. Trimming removed 7 bases from V and 7 bases from J, with 19 bases in between. From germline, CDR1 is MDHEN and CDR2 SYDVKM. The CDR3 protein is CASTFRLGLVGELFF. Written as DNA, the CDR3 is TGTGCCAGCACCTTCCGGCTGGGGCTTGTCGGGGAGCTGTTTTTT. Full variable domain (missing parts from reference TRBV28 and TRBJ2-2): DVKVTQSSRYLVKRTGEKVFLECVQDMDHENMFWYRQDPGLGLRLIYFSYDVKMKEKGDIPEGYSVSREKKERFSLILESASTNQTSMYLCASTFRLGLVGELFFGEGSRLTVL.

The chain carries TRBV7-2 and TRBJ2-7; D unclear. V was clipped by 1 base and J by 3 bases, with 22 bases between them. Germline V gives CDR1 SGHTA, CDR2 FQGNSA. This CDR3 is built from 18 residues. The CDR3 DNA sequence: TGTGCCAGCAGCTTAGGAACAGAAGGTCTGTCTTCTCGCTACGAGCAGTACTTC. Its translation: CASSLGTEGLSSRYEQYF.

V is TRBV7-8 and J is TRBJ2-1, with D perhaps matching TRBD2 (5 bases). The CDR3 is 13 amino acids. The V end was cut by 5 bases, the J end by 10 bases, with 15 bases between. Germline CDR1 reads SGHVS; CDR2 reads FQNEAQ. DNA for the CDR3: TGTGCCAGCAGCCGAAGGACTGCTCGGGAGCAGTTCTTC. Translated, it gives CASSRRTAREQFF.

The J gene is TRBJ1-1, the V gene TRBV10-2, with TRBD1 matching over 7 bases. Trimming cost V 5 bases and J 7 bases; bases outside gene matches: 7. The CDR3 is 13 amino acids. Germline CDR1 WSHSY, CDR2 SAAADI. CDR3 sequence: CASSMTGRREAFF. CDR3 bases: TGCGCCAGCAGTATGACAGGGCGACGTGAAGCTTTCTTT.

This clone was observed a handful of times. The J gene is TRBJ1-1, the V gene TRBV4-1, with a tentative D call TRBD1 (5 bases). From germline, CDR1 is MGHRA and CDR2 YSYEKL. V was pared by 1 base and J by 0 bases, with 9 bases between. The CDR3 has 15 residues. The CDR3 loop reads CASSQGQYMNTEAFF. In nucleotides, the CDR3 is TGCGCCAGCAGCCAAGGACAGTACATGAACACTGAAGCTTTCTTT.

The gene calls are TRBV27 and TRBJ2-2, with D perhaps matching TRBD2 (6 bases). Germline V CDR1 and CDR2: MNHEY, SMNVEV (reference sequence). The V gene lost 2 bases and the J gene lost 2 bases, with 6 bases spanning the gap. CDR3 length: 14 residues. CDR3 sequence reads: CASSLGTNTGELFF. CDR3 DNA: TGTGCCAGCAGTTTAGGGACTAACACCGGGGAGCTGTTTTTT.

The genes are TRBV23-1 and TRBJ2-1; D possibly corresponds to TRBD1 (5 bases). TRBV23-1 is labeled an ORF, and its function is uncertain. V was pared by 11 bases and J by 2 bases, with 16 bases between. The CDR3 runs to 14 residues. CDR3 DNA: TGCGCCCCTTCCAGGGTCTTCCCCTACAATGAGCAGTTCTTC. This sequence encodes CAPSRVFPYNEQFF.

The gene calls are TRBV28 and TRBJ1-5, with TRBD1 matching 9 bases. Germline V gives CDR1 MDHEN, CDR2 SYDVKM. The CDR3 is 15 amino acids. Unmatched junction bases numbered 4, after V lost 5 bases and J lost 2 bases. CDR3 sequence reads: CASSPTGGGNQPQHF. As DNA, the CDR3 is TGTGCCAGCAGTCCCACAGGGGGCGGCAATCAGCCCCAGCATTTT.